The rows below give T cell receptor beta chains drawn from one sample of a study of OX40 agonist ivuxolimab in advanced cancers. Assay: immunoSEQ multiplex PCR; the TCRdb copy retains only in-frame clones and omits some. This table holds roughly 64,000 clones, roughly 85% found once. The sample was CD4+ or CD8+ T cells sorted from blood, taken in a trial of the OX40 agonist ivuxolimab. These receptors all stem from an adult with an advanced solid tumor such as melanoma, head and neck, liver or kidney cancer. Both conserved end residues are part of each CDR3. The D gene is left open where the match is weak. Only some rows state a clone size, as once, few, many or a class for expanded clones.

>TRBD1|-|TRBJ1-1|TRBV6-6
CASRRQGNTEAFF
TGTGCCAGCAGACGACAGGGGAACACTGAAGCTTTCTTT
>TRBD1|-|TRBJ1-5|TRBV4-1
CASSHGTGSGGNQPQHF
TGCGCCAGCAGCCACGGGACAGGGTCGGGGGGTAATCAGCCCCAGCATTTT
>TRBD1|-|TRBJ2-7|TRBV27
CASRLTGVTYEQYF
TGTGCCAGCAGACTTACAGGGGTTACCTACGAGCAGTACTTC
>TRBD2|-|TRBJ2-3|TRBV7-2
CASRGVWEAGGRDTQYF
TGTGCCAGCCGGGGAGTTTGGGAAGCGGGAGGGAGAGATACGCAGTATTTT
>-|-|TRBJ2-5|TRBV5-1
CASSMASQETQYF
TGCGCCAGCAGTATGGCTTCCCAAGAGACCCAGTACTTC
>TRBD2|-|TRBJ2-7|TRBV2
CASNRGVVKSEQYF
TGTGCCAGCAATCGGGGGGTAGTAAAATCCGAGCAGTACTTC
>TRBD1|-|TRBJ1-2|TRBV6-5
CASSYLRTGNYGYTF
TGTGCCAGCAGTTACCTCCGGACAGGGAACTATGGCTACACCTTC
>-|few|TRBJ1-1|TRBV11-3
CASRNRIGGGSEAFF
TGTGCCAGCAGGAACAGGATCGGAGGGGGATCTGAAGCTTTCTTT
>-|-|TRBJ1-1|TRBV27
CASGWRETEAFF
TGTGCCAGCGGATGGAGGGAAACTGAAGCTTTCTTT
>-|-|TRBJ2-1|TRBV5-4
CASSLDWSYNEQFF
TGTGCCAGCAGCTTGGACTGGAGCTACAATGAGCAGTTCTTC
>TRBD2|-|TRBJ2-7|TRBV19
CASSNLTSGARFYEQYF
TGTGCCAGTAGCAATTTGACTAGCGGGGCTCGATTCTACGAGCAGTACTTC
>-|few|TRBJ1-2|TRBV15
CATSRDIGGNYGYTF
TGTGCCACCAGCAGAGATATTGGGGGTAACTATGGCTACACCTTC
>-|-|TRBJ1-5|TRBV7-2
CASSWAPGTDQPQHF
TGTGCCAGCAGCTGGGCTCCAGGAACCGATCAGCCCCAGCATTTT
>-|-|TRBJ2-2|TRBV19
CASSNKGANTGELFF
TGTGCCAGTAGTAACAAGGGAGCGAACACCGGGGAGCTGTTTTTT
>TRBD2|-|TRBJ2-1|TRBV4-2
CASSQVTSAAYNEQFF
TGTGCCAGCAGCCAAGTAACTAGCGCGGCCTACAATGAGCAGTTCTTC
>-|-|TRBJ1-4|TRBV7-8
CASSPHRVSNEKLFF
TGTGCCAGCAGCCCCCACAGGGTTTCTAATGAAAAACTGTTTTTT
>TRBD1|-|TRBJ2-7|TRBV6-5
CASSYPEGQGLRQYF
TGTGCCAGCAGTTACCCGGAGGGACAGGGTTTAAGGCAGTACTTC
>-|-|TRBJ1-2|TRBV18
CASSPTDRSYSYGYTF
TGTGCCAGCTCACCGACAGACCGTTCCTATTCCTATGGCTACACCTTC
>TRBD1|-|TRBJ1-1|TRBV6-1
CASRRTGWDTEAFF
TGTGCCAGCAGAAGGACAGGGTGGGACACTGAAGCTTTCTTT
>-|-|TRBJ2-6|TRBV7-2
CASSRISGANVLTF
TGTGCCAGCAGCCGGATCTCTGGGGCCAACGTCCTGACTTTC
>TRBD1|-|TRBJ1-5|TRBV7-2
CASSPDRGNQPQHF
TGTGCCAGCAGCCCCGACAGGGGCAATCAGCCCCAGCATTTT
>-|-|TRBJ2-2|TRBV5-1
CASSSMGLANTGELFF
TGCGCCAGCAGCTCAATGGGGCTTGCGAACACCGGGGAGCTGTTTTTT
>-|-|TRBJ2-3|TRBV30
CAWSPSSSNTQYF
TGTGCCTGGAGTCCGTCTAGCAGCAATACGCAGTATTTT
>TRBD1|few|TRBJ2-7|TRBV7-3
CASSPDRGATQYF
TGTGCCAGCAGCCCGGACAGGGGAGCCACGCAGTACTTC
>TRBD1|-|TRBJ1-2|TRBV7-6
CASSQGASDDYGYTF
TGTGCCAGCAGTCAGGGGGCGAGCGACGACTATGGCTACACCTTC
>-|-|TRBJ2-7|TRBV4-1
CASSQDYPYEQYF
TGCGCCAGCAGCCAAGATTACCCCTACGAGCAGTACTTC
>TRBD1|-|TRBJ1-2|TRBV19
CASSIADRGRGGYTF
TGTGCCAGTAGTATAGCAGACAGGGGGCGCGGAGGCTACACCTTC
>TRBD2|once|TRBJ2-2|TRBV5-4
CASSPGLAGNTGELFF
TGTGCCAGCAGCCCGGGACTAGCGGGGAACACCGGGGAGCTGTTTTTT
>-|-|TRBJ2-3|TRBV19
CASSIARLATDTQYF
TGTGCCAGTAGTATCGCACGACTCGCCACAGATACGCAGTATTTT
>-|few|TRBJ1-5|TRBV19
CASSIPGDQPQHF
TGTGCCAGTAGTATACCGGGCGACCAGCCCCAGCATTTT
>-|-|TRBJ1-2|TRBV11-1
CASSPMEDSNYGYTF
TGTGCCAGCAGCCCAATGGAAGACTCTAACTATGGCTACACCTTC
>TRBD1|-|TRBJ1-2|TRBV2
CASSEQGEGGYTF
TGTGCCAGCAGCGAACAGGGGGAGGGTGGCTACACCTTC
>TRBD1|-|TRBJ2-7|TRBV5-6
CASSLRGQGFEQYF
TGTGCCAGCAGCCTACGAGGACAGGGATTCGAGCAGTACTTC
>-|-|TRBJ1-4|TRBV4-2
CASSQSVNGGLHEKLFF
TGTGCCAGCAGCCAATCAGTCAATGGAGGATTACACGAAAAACTGTTTTTT
>-|-|TRBJ2-1|TRBV7-6
CASSGGGGAFYNEQFF
TGTGCCAGCAGCGGGGGCGGGGGAGCCTTCTACAATGAGCAGTTCTTC
>-|-|TRBJ1-6|TRBV5-6
CASSLEEVYSPLHF
TGTGCCAGCAGCTTGGAAGAGGTTTATTCACCCCTCCACTTT
>-|-|TRBJ2-3|TRBV5-1
CASSLVVRTDTQYF
TGCGCCAGCAGCTTGGTGGTCCGCACAGATACGCAGTATTTT
>-|-|TRBJ2-5|TRBV7-9
CASSLGEKGETQYF
TGTGCCAGCAGCTTGGGAGAAAAGGGAGAGACCCAGTACTTC
>-|-|TRBJ2-1|TRBV25-1
CASSKRQGGNEQFF
TGTGCCAGCAGTAAGAGACAGGGAGGAAATGAGCAGTTCTTC
>-|-|TRBJ2-7|TRBV7-9
CASSPESYEQYF
TGTGCCAGCAGCCCCGAGTCCTACGAGCAGTACTTC
>TRBD2|-|TRBJ2-3|TRBV25-1
CASSGLAGFSTDTQYF
TGTGCCAGCAGCGGACTAGCGGGCTTTAGCACAGATACGCAGTATTTT
>TRBD1|-|TRBJ1-2|TRBV2
CASSGQGGTVGGYTF
TGTGCCAGCAGTGGTCAAGGGGGCACTGTAGGTGGCTACACCTTC